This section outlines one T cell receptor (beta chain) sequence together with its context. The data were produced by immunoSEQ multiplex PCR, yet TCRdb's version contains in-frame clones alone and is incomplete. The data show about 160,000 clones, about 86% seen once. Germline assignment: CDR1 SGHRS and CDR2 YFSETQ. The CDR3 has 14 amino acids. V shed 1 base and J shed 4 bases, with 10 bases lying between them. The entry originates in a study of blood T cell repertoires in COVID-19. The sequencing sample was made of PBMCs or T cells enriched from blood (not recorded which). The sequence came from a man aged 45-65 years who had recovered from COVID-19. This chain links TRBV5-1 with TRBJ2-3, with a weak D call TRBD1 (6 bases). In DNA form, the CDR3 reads TGCGCCAGCAGCTTGCTGGGACAATCAGATACGCAGTATTTT. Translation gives CASSLLGQSDTQYF.